This is a list of T cell receptor beta chains from one sample in a study of blood T cell repertoires in COVID-19. Assay: immunoSEQ multiplex PCR; the TCRdb copy retains only in-frame clones and omits some. The data contain about 140,000 clones, 60% to 85% of them singletons. Sequencing used peripheral blood. These receptors were obtained from a man aged 50-60 years with acute or convalescent COVID-19. Each CDR3 is given with its conserved first and last residue. The D gene is left open where the match is weak. Clone size is given for some rows only: seen once, a few or many times, or a class if the clone is expanded.

cdr3_nt cdr3_aa d_call clone_size j_call v_call
TGTGCCAGCAGCTTGGAATTGGAGACCCGAGGGGAGACCCAGTACTTC CASSLELETRGETQYF . . TRBJ2-5 TRBV5-6
TGTGCCAGCAGTGCTGGACAGGGATTCATGAACACTGAAGCTTTCTTT CASSAGQGFMNTEAFF TRBD1 . TRBJ1-1 TRBV5-4
TGTGCCAGCAGTGCCCGGACAGGGAGCTTATACGAGCAGTACTTC CASSARTGSLYEQYF TRBD1 once TRBJ2-7 TRBV2
TGCGCCAGCAGCTCGGGGATCGGTGGCTACACCTTC CASSSGIGGYTF . . TRBJ1-2 TRBV5-1
TGTGCCAGCAGCTTTTATACGGCGGGACTAGCCAAAAACATTCAGTACTTC CASSFYTAGLAKNIQYF . . TRBJ2-4 TRBV13
TGTGCCAGCAGCCCACGTGGGGGACAGGGAACCTACGAGCAGTACTTC CASSPRGGQGTYEQYF TRBD1 . TRBJ2-7 TRBV7-6
TGTGCCAGCAGCTTGGGAGGGGGCGACTATGGCTACACCTTC CASSLGGGDYGYTF TRBD1 . TRBJ1-2 TRBV5-4
TGTGCCACCAGTGATTTGGCTTCCGGTAAGAGCACAGATACGCAGTATTTT CATSDLASGKSTDTQYF . . TRBJ2-3 TRBV24-1
TGTGCCAGCAGCCCGCGGGGAGACACCATATATTTT CASSPRGDTIYF . . TRBJ1-3 TRBV7-6
TGTGCCAGTAGTACCCAGCGGGGGGGCCAGAGCTCCTACAATGAGCAGTTCTTC CASSTQRGGQSSYNEQFF TRBD2 . TRBJ2-1 TRBV19
TGCGCCAGCAGCTTGGACGGACAGGGTGGCACAGATACGCAGTATTTT CASSLDGQGGTDTQYF TRBD1 few TRBJ2-3 TRBV5-1
TGTGCCAGCTCACCTTCAGGTATCCGCTACACCTTC CASSPSGIRYTF . . TRBJ1-2 TRBV18
TGTGCCAGCAGCTTAAGTACGGGTTACTATGGCTACACCTTC CASSLSTGYYGYTF . . TRBJ1-2 TRBV7-9
TGTGCCAGCAGTGCAGAAGCTAGCGGGGGGGGAGATACGCAGTATTTT CASSAEASGGGDTQYF TRBD2 . TRBJ2-3 TRBV2
TGCGCCAGCAGCCTTGGGACAGGGGCCAACGAGCAGTACTTC CASSLGTGANEQYF TRBD1 once TRBJ2-7 TRBV4-1
TGTGCCAGCAGGGGGTCAGGGAGGTCTGAAGCTTTCTTT CASRGSGRSEAFF . once TRBJ1-1 TRBV6-4
TGTGCCACCAGTGAGTGGGAGACAGATACGCAGTATTTT CATSEWETDTQYF . once TRBJ2-3 TRBV24-1
TGTGCCAGCAGTTACCCCGAAGCGGGGGAAGAGACCCAGTACTTC CASSYPEAGEETQYF TRBD2 . TRBJ2-5 TRBV6-6
TGTGCCTGGGGGGGACAGGGAGGGACTGAAGCTTTCTTT CAWGGQGGTEAFF TRBD1 . TRBJ1-1 TRBV30
TGTGCCAGCAGCGTAGCAGGACAGGGGGCGCGCGCTGAAGCTTTCTTT CASSVAGQGARAEAFF TRBD1 . TRBJ1-1 TRBV9
TGTGCCAGCAGCGATGACAGGGGCACTGAAGCTTTCTTT CASSDDRGTEAFF TRBD1 once TRBJ1-1 TRBV11-2
TGTGCCAGCTCACCACGACAGGGACCCTACAATGAGCAGTTCTTC CASSPRQGPYNEQFF TRBD1 . TRBJ2-1 TRBV18
TGTGCCAGCAGTGCAGCCGGGACAGCTAATTCACCCCTCCACTTT CASSAAGTANSPLHF TRBD1 . TRBJ1-6 TRBV2
TGTGCCAGTAGTATAGATCGGTCCTTGAACACTGAAGCTTTCTTT CASSIDRSLNTEAFF . . TRBJ1-1 TRBV19
TGTGCCAGCAGTCTTTCGGGGGGAAGGACCGGGGAGCTGTTTTTT CASSLSGGRTGELFF TRBD2 . TRBJ2-2 TRBV3-1/TRBV3-2
TGTGCCAGCAGCTTACGGGACCTTGGGAGGATGGCTGAAGCTTTCTTT CASSLRDLGRMAEAFF . . TRBJ1-1 TRBV7-8
TGTGCCAGCAGCAGGACAGGGGAATCCACCGGGGAGCTGTTTTTT CASSRTGESTGELFF TRBD1 . TRBJ2-2 TRBV9
TGCAGCGTTCACGGAGGATTACAGGGGGCGAGAGATACGCAGTATTTT CSVHGGLQGARDTQYF TRBD1 . TRBJ2-3 TRBV29-1
TGCGCCAGCAGCTCGGGACAGGGTGACGGTGAGCAGTTCTTC CASSSGQGDGEQFF TRBD1 . TRBJ2-1 TRBV5-1
TGTGCCATCAGTGATTCCGGTCAAGAGACCCAGTACTTC CAISDSGQETQYF . . TRBJ2-5 TRBV10-3
TGCGCCAGCTCTGACAGGGGTAACACAGATACGCAGTATTTT CASSDRGNTDTQYF TRBD1 . TRBJ2-3 TRBV5-1
TGTGCCAGCACCCCAACTAGCGGGGGGTCCGGGGAGCTGTTTTTT CASTPTSGGSGELFF TRBD2 few TRBJ2-2 TRBV2
TGTGCCAGTACCAATGGGCGGACCGGGGCTAATGAAAAACTGTTTTTT CASTNGRTGANEKLFF . . TRBJ1-4 TRBV19
TGTGCCAGCAGTTACCTTCCGAATCAGCCCCAGCATTTT CASSYLPNQPQHF . once TRBJ1-5 TRBV6-6
TGTGCCATCAGCAGACAGATCTCTGGAAACACCATATATTTT CAISRQISGNTIYF . . TRBJ1-3 TRBV10-3
TGTGCCAGCTCACCACCGAGAGGGGGCCCACCCGAAGCTTTCTTT CASSPPRGGPPEAFF TRBD1 few TRBJ1-1 TRBV18
TGTGCCAGCAGCTTCAGATCCATAATGAACACTGAAGCTTTCTTT CASSFRSIMNTEAFF . . TRBJ1-1 TRBV7-9
TGTGCCAGCAAAGACAGGGGAAATTCACCCCTCCACTTT CASKDRGNSPLHF TRBD1 . TRBJ1-6 TRBV12-3/TRBV12-4
TGCGCCAGCAGCCCCCGGGACAGGGAAGACTCACCCCTCCACTTT CASSPRDREDSPLHF TRBD1 . TRBJ1-6 TRBV4-1
TGTGCCAGCTCACAAGACCAGGGGGGAACTGAAGCTTTCTTT CASSQDQGGTEAFF TRBD1 . TRBJ1-1 TRBV18
TGTGCCAGCAGTTACGGTAGACTCGGGAACACTGAAGCTTTCTTT CASSYGRLGNTEAFF . . TRBJ1-1 TRBV6-5
TGCGCCAGCAGCCTAAATTATAGCAATCAGCCCCAGCATTTT CASSLNYSNQPQHF . few TRBJ1-5 TRBV10-1